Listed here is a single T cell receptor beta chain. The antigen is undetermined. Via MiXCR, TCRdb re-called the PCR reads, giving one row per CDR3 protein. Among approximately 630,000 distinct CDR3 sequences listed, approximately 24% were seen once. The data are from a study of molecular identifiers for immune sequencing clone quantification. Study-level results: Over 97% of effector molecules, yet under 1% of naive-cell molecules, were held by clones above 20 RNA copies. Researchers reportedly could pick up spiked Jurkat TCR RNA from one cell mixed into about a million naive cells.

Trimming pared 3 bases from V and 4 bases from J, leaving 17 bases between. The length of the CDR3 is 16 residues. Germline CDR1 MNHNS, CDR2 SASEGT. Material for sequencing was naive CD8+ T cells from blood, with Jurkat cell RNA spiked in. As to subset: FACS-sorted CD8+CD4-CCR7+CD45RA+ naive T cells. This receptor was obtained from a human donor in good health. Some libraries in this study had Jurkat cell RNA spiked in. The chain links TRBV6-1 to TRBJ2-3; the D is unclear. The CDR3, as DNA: TGTGCCAGCAGTGAGGCCCTAGTCGCCCCCTCAGATACGCAGTATTTT. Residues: CASSEALVAPSDTQYF.